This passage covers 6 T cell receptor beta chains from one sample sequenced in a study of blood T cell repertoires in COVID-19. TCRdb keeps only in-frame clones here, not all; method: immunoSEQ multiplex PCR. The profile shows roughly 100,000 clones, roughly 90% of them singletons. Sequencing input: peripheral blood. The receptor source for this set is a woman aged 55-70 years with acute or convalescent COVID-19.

The CDR3 spells CASSVSGRADTQYF. CDR3 nucleotide sequence: TGTGCCAGCAGCGTAAGCGGGAGGGCAGATACGCAGTATTTT. This chain connects TRBV5-4 to TRBJ2-3, with TRBD2 identical over 10 bases. This CDR3 comprises 14 residues. Trimming took 4 bases from V and 4 from J; bases not matched to a gene: 3. Germline CDR1 reads SGHNT; CDR2 reads YYREEE (reference sequence).

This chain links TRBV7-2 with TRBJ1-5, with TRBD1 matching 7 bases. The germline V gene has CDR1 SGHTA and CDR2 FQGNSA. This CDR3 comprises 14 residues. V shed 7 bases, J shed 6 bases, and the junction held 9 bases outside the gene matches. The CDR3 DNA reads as TGTGCCAGCACCCCAGGGGGAGCCGGTCAGCCCCAGCATTTT. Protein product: CASTPGGAGQPQHF.

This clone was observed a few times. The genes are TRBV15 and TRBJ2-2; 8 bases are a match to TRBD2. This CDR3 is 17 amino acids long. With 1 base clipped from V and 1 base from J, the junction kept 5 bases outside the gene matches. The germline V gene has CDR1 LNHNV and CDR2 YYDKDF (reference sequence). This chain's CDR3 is CATSRVGAGGNTGELFF. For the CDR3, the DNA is TGTGCCACCAGCAGAGTCGGCGCGGGAGGGAACACCGGGGAGCTGTTTTTT.

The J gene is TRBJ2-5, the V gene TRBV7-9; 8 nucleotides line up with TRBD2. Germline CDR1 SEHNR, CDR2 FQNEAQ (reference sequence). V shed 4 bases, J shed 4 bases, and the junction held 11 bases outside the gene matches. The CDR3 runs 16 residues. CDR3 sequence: CASSSPSGGQLETQYF. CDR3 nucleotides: TGTGCCAGCAGCTCCCCAAGCGGGGGTCAGCTAGAGACCCAGTACTTC.

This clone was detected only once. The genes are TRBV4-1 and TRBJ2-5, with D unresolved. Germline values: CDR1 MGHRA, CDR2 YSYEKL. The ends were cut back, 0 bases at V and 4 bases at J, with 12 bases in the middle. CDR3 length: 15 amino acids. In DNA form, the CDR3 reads TGCGCCAGCAGCCAAGACTCGGGTGCGTCAGAGACCCAGTACTTC. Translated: CASSQDSGASETQYF.

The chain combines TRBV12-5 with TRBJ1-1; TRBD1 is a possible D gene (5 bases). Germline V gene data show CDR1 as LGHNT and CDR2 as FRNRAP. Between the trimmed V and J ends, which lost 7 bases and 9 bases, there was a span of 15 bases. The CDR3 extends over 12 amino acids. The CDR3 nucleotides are TGTGCTAGTGCTTCCGTACAGGAGAAAGCTTTCTTT. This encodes CASASVQEKAFF.